This passage covers 2 T cell receptor beta chains from one sample sequenced in a study of T cell changes during pregnancy in multiple sclerosis (dated by TCRdb to between 2017 and 2020). To prepare the library, the immunoSEQ multiplex PCR assay was applied. This immuneACCESS table, as held by TCRdb, lists in-frame sequences with V and J called but not all clones. Of the missing ones, under half trace to an unresolved V gene in checked studies; the others have no known cause. Counted in this sample were about 15,000 clones; 84% of them appeared once. The ten largest clones take up 10% of the sample. The source material was CD8+ T cells from peripheral blood mononuclear cells, sampled in the second trimester of pregnancy. These receptors were obtained from a female donor in good health, enrolled as a control in a pregnancy study.

This clone was recorded only once. The rearrangement links TRBV7-9 to TRBJ1-4; TRBD1 matches at 9 bases. The CDR3 length is 15 residues. CDR1 SEHNR and CDR2 FQNEAQ come from the germline V gene (reference sequence). V lost 5 bases and J lost 4; bases outside the gene matches: 5. The CDR3 sequence: CASSPGTGLNEKLFF. CDR3 in DNA: TGTGCCAGCAGCCCCGGGACAGGGCTTAATGAAAAACTGTTTTTT.

For the CDR3, the DNA is TGTGCCAGCAAAGAGGGTGAAGCTTTCTTT. This sequence encodes CASKEGEAFF. The rearrangement uses TRBV7-2 and TRBJ1-1; no clear D gene. With 7 bases removed from V and 7 bases from J, the gap between germline ends came to 7 bases. CDR3 length: 10 amino acids. Germline V lookup: CDR1 SGHTA, CDR2 FQGNSA.